This T cell receptor (beta chain) derives from a study of control samples from healthy donors and cancer patients. This clone was detected only once. Germline CDR1 is LGHNA and CDR2 is YNFKEQ. With 1 base clipped from V and 6 bases from J, the junction kept 8 bases outside the gene matches. This CDR3 is 16 amino acids long. Assay used: immunoSEQ multiplex PCR; TCRdb lists only in-frame clones, some missing. In the table there are tens of thousands of clones, roughly 86% of which are singletons. Input material: blood. The sequence derives from a woman in her fifties or sixties in good health. The chain uses TRBV4-2 and TRBJ2-3, with 9 bases that match TRBD2. CDR3 nucleotides: TGTGCCAGCAGCCAAGTTTGCGGGGGGGGAAGGGATACGCAGTATTTT. Protein: CASSQVCGGGRDTQYF.